This T cell receptor beta chain comes out of a study of T cell responses to AZD1222 COVID-19 vaccine. Findings of the study overall: Spike-specific TCR breadth and depth went up after people got two AZD1222 doses. Only after the peak T cell response were repertoires sampled.

Remarks on this clone: Its antigen is unidentified.

Here immunoSEQ multiplex PCR was the method, and the copy in TCRdb shows in-frame clones only, minus some. The table has 150,000 to 200,000 clones, 80% to 90% seen once. The CDR3 has 16 amino acids. Looked up from germline, CDR1 is LGHDT and CDR2 is YNNKEL (reference sequence). V shed 2 bases and J 7 bases; nucleotides not matched to a gene: 7. Source: peripheral blood, taken on day 0 of AZD1222 vaccination. The sequence derives from an adult in good health. The chain uses TRBV3-1 (or the pseudogene TRBV3-2) and TRBJ2-2; 10 bases agree with TRBD2. The CDR3 loop reads CASSQMSGGAGGELFF. The CDR3 DNA reads as TGTGCCAGCAGCCAAATGAGCGGGGGGGCCGGCGGGGAGCTGTTTTTT.